The 8 T cell receptor beta chains listed next were all sequenced from one sample in a study of blood T cell repertoires in COVID-19. Using immunoSEQ multiplex PCR, the repertoire was profiled, and TCRdb retains in-frame clones only, with some absent. This sample has over 100,000 clones, with about 85% found just once. Sequenced sample: peripheral blood. These receptors were obtained from a man in his forties or fifties with active COVID-19.

This chain uses TRBV5-4 with TRBJ2-7; TRBD1 aligns across 8 bases. With V trimmed by 2 bases and J by 2 bases, 0 bases remained unmatched. CDR3 length: 13 amino acids. In germline, CDR1 is SGHNT, CDR2 YYREEE (reference sequence). The CDR3 loop is CASSLQGAYEQYF. The DNA for the CDR3 is TGTGCCAGCAGCTTACAGGGGGCCTACGAGCAGTACTTC.

The rearrangement uses TRBV7-8 and TRBJ2-2, with a weak D call TRBD1 (6 bases). Germline CDR1 is SGHVS and CDR2 is FQNEAQ. Trimming took 3 bases from V and 6 from J, leaving 14 bases between them. There are 15 residues in the CDR3. This chain's CDR3 is CASSFTGKGAGELFF. The CDR3 coding sequence is TGTGCCAGCAGCTTTACAGGGAAGGGGGCCGGGGAGCTGTTTTTT.

The CDR3 sequence: CASSPGANTGELFF. The CDR3 DNA sequence: TGCGCCAGCAGCCCCGGGGCGAACACCGGGGAGCTGTTTTTT. V usage is TRBV5-1 and J usage is TRBJ2-2; the D gene is possibly TRBD2 (5 bases). This CDR3 region has 14 residues. The V end lost 4 bases, the J end lost 0 bases, and 7 bases lay between the germline ends. CDR1 is SGHRS and CDR2 is YFSETQ in the germline V gene.

The sample holds one count of this clone. V and J are TRBV3-1 (or the pseudogene TRBV3-2) and TRBJ2-7; TRBD2 agrees at 15 bases. Germline assignment: CDR1 LGHDT and CDR2 YNNKEL (reference sequence). V shed 5 bases and J 12 bases; nucleotides not matched to a gene: 14. This CDR3 is 16 amino acids long. The CDR3 sequence: CASSEVRRGLAGGLYF. CDR3 nucleotide sequence: TGTGCCAGCAGCGAAGTCCGGAGGGGACTAGCGGGGGGTCTGTACTTC.

Points on this clone: The same CDR3 can be traced to other DNA sequences in this sample. This sequence joins TRBV12-3 or TRBV12-4 and TRBJ1-1; D not certain. The CDR3 length is 12 residues. Between the trimmed V and J ends, which lost 2 bases and 8 bases, there was a span of 9 bases. DNA for the CDR3: TGTGCCAGCAGTTTACGGGAAACCGAAGCTTTCTTT. Its protein product is CASSLRETEAFF.

The chain couples TRBV5-6 to TRBJ1-5; 9 bases fit TRBD1. Per germline, CDR1 SGHDT and CDR2 YYEEEE. The CDR3 totals 17 residues. V was clipped by 2 bases and J by 6 bases; unmatched bases: 12. DNA of the CDR3: TGTGCCAGCAGCTTAGGTCCGGGACAGGGACTTAGTCAGCCCCAGCATTTT. Protein: CASSLGPGQGLSQPQHF.

The chain carries TRBV11-1 and TRBJ1-1; D may be TRBD1 (5 bases). This CDR3 spans 15 amino acids. Per germline, CDR1 SGHAT and CDR2 FQDESV (reference sequence). Trimming took off 3 bases at V and 3 bases at J, with 14 bases between the two ends. The CDR3 loop reads CASSFGGTADTEAFF. CDR3 nucleotides: TGTGCCAGCAGCTTTGGGGGGACCGCGGACACTGAAGCTTTCTTT.

The chain combines TRBV6-5 with TRBJ1-2, with 9 bases matching TRBD1. V was pared by 8 bases and J by 5 bases, with 6 bases of the junction left unmatched. The germline V gene has CDR1 MNHEY and CDR2 SVGAGI. The CDR3 totals 13 residues. The CDR3 spells CASGGTGTYGYTF. The CDR3 nucleotides are TGTGCCAGCGGCGGGACAGGGACGTATGGCTACACCTTC.